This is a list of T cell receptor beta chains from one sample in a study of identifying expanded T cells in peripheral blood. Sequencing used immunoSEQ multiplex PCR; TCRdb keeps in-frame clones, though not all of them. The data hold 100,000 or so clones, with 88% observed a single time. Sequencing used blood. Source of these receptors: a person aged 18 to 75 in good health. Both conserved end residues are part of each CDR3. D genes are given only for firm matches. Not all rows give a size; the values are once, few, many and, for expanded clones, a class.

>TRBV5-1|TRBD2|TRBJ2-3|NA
TGCGCCAGCAGCTTGGGCGGGAGCCCCACAGATACGCAGTATTTT
CASSLGGSPTDTQYF
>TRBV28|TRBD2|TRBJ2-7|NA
TGTGCCAGCAGTTTTCCCCGGACTAGCGGAGGCGAGCAGTACTTC
CASSFPRTSGGEQYF
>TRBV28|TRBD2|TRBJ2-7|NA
TGTGCCAGCAGTCCGCGAAGGCTAGCGGGCTACGAGCAGTACTTC
CASSPRRLAGYEQYF
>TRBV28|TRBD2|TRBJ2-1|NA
TGTGCCAGCACCACAGGGACTAGGTATGAGCAGTTCTTC
CASTTGTRYEQFF
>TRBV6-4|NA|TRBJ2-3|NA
TGTGCCAGCAGTGACTCGTATCTGAACACAGATACGCAGTATTTT
CASSDSYLNTDTQYF
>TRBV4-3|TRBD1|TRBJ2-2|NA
TGCGCCAGCAGCCAACTGGACAGGGCGAACACCGGGGAGCTGTTTTTT
CASSQLDRANTGELFF
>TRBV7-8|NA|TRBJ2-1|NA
TGTGCCAGCAGCTCGCCGGGAGCTGCTCAAAATGAGCAGTTCTTC
CASSSPGAAQNEQFF
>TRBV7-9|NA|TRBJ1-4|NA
TGTGCCAGCAGCTTAGGCGCTGAAAAACTGTTTTTT
CASSLGAEKLFF
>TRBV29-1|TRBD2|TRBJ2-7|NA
TGCAGCGTTGAAGATATGACTAGCGTTCACGAGCAGTACTTC
CSVEDMTSVHEQYF
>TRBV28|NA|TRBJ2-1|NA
TGTGCCAGCAGTGGCGCGACTAGGGGAGACAATGAGCAGTTCTTC
CASSGATRGDNEQFF
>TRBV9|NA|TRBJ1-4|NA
TGTGCCAGCAGCGTAACTAACAGTAATGAAAAACTGTTTTTT
CASSVTNSNEKLFF
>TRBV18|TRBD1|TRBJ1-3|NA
TGTGCCAGCTCACCGGGACAGGGAAATGGAAACACCATATATTTT
CASSPGQGNGNTIYF
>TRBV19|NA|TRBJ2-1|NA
TGTGCCAGTAGTATACCACCAGGGGTTACTACAAGGTATGAGCAGTTCTTC
CASSIPPGVTTRYEQFF
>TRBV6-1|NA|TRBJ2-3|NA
TGTGCCAGCAGTGAAGCTGGGGGTAGCGTAGTTACGCAGTATTTT
CASSEAGGSVVTQYF
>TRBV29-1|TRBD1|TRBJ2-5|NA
TGCAGCGTAGAGACAGGGGGAAATTTTGAGCAGTACTTC
CSVETGGNFEQYF
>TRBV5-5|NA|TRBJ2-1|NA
TGTGCCAGCAGCAGTGGAGGCGGCGGCGGGCTGTACAATGAGCAGTTCTTC
CASSSGGGGGLYNEQFF
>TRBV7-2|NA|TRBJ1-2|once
TGTGCCAGCAGCCCAGGGGCAGACCCTAACTATGGCTACACCTTC
CASSPGADPNYGYTF
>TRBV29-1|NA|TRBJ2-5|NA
TGCAGCGTCGCCGAACCTACTAGCTTTGGGGGAGAGACCCAGTACTTC
CSVAEPTSFGGETQYF
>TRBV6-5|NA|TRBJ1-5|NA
TGTGCCAGCAGTTACTCCGGGGGGCGTCAGCCCCAGCATTTT
CASSYSGGRQPQHF
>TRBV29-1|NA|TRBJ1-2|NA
TGCAGCGTTGACGGGGGCGCTGGCTACACCTTC
CSVDGGAGYTF
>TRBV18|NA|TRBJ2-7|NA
TGTGCCAGCTCTGCGACGGTCTACGAGCAGTACTTC
CASSATVYEQYF
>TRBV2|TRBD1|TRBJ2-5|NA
TGTGCCAGCAGCCTCGACAGGGGCGAGACCCAGTACTTC
CASSLDRGETQYF